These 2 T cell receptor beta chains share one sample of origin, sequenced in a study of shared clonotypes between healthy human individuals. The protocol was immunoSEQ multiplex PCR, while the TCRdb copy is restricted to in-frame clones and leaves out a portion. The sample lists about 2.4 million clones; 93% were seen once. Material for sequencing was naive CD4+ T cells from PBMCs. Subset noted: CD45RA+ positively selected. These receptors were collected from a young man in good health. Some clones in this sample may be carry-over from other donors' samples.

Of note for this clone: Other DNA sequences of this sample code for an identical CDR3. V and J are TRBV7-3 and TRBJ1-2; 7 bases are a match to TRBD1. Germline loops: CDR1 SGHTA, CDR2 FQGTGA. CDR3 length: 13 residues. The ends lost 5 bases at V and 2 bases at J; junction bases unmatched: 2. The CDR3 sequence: CASSLGQNYGYTF. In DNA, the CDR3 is TGTGCCAGCAGCCTGGGACAGAACTATGGCTACACCTTC.

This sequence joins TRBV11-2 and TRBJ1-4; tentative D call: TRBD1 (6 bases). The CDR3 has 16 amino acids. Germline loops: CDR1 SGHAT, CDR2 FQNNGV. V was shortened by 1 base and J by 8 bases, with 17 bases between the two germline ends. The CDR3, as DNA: TGTGCCAGCAGCTTAGTCCCCGGGGGCCCGTCGGAAAAACTGTTTTTT. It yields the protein CASSLVPGGPSEKLFF.